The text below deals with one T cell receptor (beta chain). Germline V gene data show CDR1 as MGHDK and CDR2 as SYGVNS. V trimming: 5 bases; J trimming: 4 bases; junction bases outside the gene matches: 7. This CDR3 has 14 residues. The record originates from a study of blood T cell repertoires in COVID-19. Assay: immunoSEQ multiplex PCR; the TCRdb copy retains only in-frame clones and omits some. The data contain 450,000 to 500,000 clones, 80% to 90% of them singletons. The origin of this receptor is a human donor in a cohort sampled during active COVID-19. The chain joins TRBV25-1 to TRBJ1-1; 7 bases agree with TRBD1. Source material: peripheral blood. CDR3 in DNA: TGTGCCAGCAGTCGGGACAGATGGGCCACTGAAGCTTTCTTT. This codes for CASSRDRWATEAFF.